The entry below gives a single T cell receptor beta chain sequence along with its context. This receptor's antigen is unknown. Base quality data are lacking; no much larger clone is found one base away. This record belongs to a study of CD8 T cells in ankylosing spondylitis (dated by TCRdb to 2017 to 2019). For the study in its entirety: The study profiled T cell receptor beta repertoires in healthy donors and ankylosing spondylitis patients to find disease-linked TCR variants. In total, the full study cohort was made up of roughly 110 healthy donors and some 26 ankylosing spondylitis patients. Peripheral blood was sampled, and synovial fluid was also collected from ankylosing spondylitis patients. Study-wide findings and limitations: Some TCR beta motif variants had previously been reported in synovial fluid and blood of reactive arthritis patients, which suggested common disease-initiation mechanisms. Significant enrichment of the disease-linked clones was reported in matched synovial fluid samples from ankylosing spondylitis patients. A CD8+ phenotype was shown by the disease-linked clones, which were found at relatively low frequencies in peripheral blood. A TCR beta motif of several highly homologous amino acid variants appeared characteristic of blood from ankylosing spondylitis patients.

These reads were obtained on an Illumina HiSeq 2500. Quantitative 5'-RACE with molecular barcodes was used to prepare TCR beta libraries. In the paper's pipeline: A new computational method, built on a probabilistic model of VDJ rearrangement, was used to identify disease-linked TCR variants. TCRdb cleaned the public reads at Q25 with fastp, built clones with MiXCR and kept in-frame beta chains. Each entry is one CDR3 protein sequence, shown with its most common DNA and genes. The authors' filters were not applied to this entry. The sample records some 130,000 distinct CDR3 sequences, roughly 8.4% of which are singletons. The ten largest clones capture more than 7% of the sample. Synovial fluid samples and blood samples obtained from the same ankylosing spondylitis patients were matched. The receptor's source is a male donor with ankylosing spondylitis. The material sequenced was synovial fluid, either unsorted or a sorted T cell fraction (not recorded which).

The nucleotides read TGCAGTGCTTCAACGAACACTGAAGCTTTCTTT. Its protein is CSASTNTEAFF. The chain employs TRBV20-1 and TRBJ1-1, with no D gene named confidently. According to the germline V gene (reference sequence), CDR1 reads DFQATT and CDR2 reads SNEGSKA. The germline ends are 5 bases apart after V is trimmed by 5 bases and J by 1 base. The CDR3 covers 11 residues, taking in both the cysteine and the phenylalanine. Only the CDR3 DNA is retained, 33 bases long and in frame from the first base.